The present T cell receptor beta chain was sequenced within a study of cytomegalovirus exposure and HLA in healthy donors. As for the study in general: A subsequent analysis reported that the 100 to 150 validation repertoires were produced on the same platform that had also been used for the 666 first-cohort repertoires.

The trim removed 5 bases at V and 0 bases at J, leaving 6 bases unmatched. The CDR3 sequence is 16 residues long. Per germline, CDR1 MDHEN and CDR2 SYDVKM. Some clones are missing from TCRdb's copy, which holds only in-frame ones; the method was immunoSEQ multiplex PCR. The sample carries about 160,000 clones, about nine tenths recorded once. Points on this clone: Its antigen remains unidentified.

Study outcomes and limitations: Some TCR beta chains (around 160 of them) were listed as cytomegalovirus-associated. Among TCR sequences, most were rare, though some public TCRs appeared in many donors.

This receptor was identified in a woman between 18 and 29 years old in good health and CMV-seropositive. The material sequenced was PBMCs. The chain has TRBV28 and TRBJ1-4; 7 positions match TRBD1. CDR3 region: CASSITGDATNEKLFF. CDR3 coding DNA: TGTGCCAGCAGTATCACAGGGGATGCAACTAATGAAAAACTGTTTTTT.